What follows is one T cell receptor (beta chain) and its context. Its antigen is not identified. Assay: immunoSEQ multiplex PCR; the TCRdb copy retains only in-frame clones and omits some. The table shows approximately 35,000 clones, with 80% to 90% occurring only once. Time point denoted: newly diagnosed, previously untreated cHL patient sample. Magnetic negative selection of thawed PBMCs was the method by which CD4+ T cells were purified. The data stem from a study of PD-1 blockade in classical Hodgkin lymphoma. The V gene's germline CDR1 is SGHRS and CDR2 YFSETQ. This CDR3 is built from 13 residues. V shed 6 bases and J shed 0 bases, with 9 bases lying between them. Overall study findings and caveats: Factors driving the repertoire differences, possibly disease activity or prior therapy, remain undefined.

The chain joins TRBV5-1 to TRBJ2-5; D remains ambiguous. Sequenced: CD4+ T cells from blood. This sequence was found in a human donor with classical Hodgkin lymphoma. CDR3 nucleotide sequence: TGCGCCAGCAATCTTAGAAACCAAGAGACCCAGTACTTC. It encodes CASNLRNQETQYF.